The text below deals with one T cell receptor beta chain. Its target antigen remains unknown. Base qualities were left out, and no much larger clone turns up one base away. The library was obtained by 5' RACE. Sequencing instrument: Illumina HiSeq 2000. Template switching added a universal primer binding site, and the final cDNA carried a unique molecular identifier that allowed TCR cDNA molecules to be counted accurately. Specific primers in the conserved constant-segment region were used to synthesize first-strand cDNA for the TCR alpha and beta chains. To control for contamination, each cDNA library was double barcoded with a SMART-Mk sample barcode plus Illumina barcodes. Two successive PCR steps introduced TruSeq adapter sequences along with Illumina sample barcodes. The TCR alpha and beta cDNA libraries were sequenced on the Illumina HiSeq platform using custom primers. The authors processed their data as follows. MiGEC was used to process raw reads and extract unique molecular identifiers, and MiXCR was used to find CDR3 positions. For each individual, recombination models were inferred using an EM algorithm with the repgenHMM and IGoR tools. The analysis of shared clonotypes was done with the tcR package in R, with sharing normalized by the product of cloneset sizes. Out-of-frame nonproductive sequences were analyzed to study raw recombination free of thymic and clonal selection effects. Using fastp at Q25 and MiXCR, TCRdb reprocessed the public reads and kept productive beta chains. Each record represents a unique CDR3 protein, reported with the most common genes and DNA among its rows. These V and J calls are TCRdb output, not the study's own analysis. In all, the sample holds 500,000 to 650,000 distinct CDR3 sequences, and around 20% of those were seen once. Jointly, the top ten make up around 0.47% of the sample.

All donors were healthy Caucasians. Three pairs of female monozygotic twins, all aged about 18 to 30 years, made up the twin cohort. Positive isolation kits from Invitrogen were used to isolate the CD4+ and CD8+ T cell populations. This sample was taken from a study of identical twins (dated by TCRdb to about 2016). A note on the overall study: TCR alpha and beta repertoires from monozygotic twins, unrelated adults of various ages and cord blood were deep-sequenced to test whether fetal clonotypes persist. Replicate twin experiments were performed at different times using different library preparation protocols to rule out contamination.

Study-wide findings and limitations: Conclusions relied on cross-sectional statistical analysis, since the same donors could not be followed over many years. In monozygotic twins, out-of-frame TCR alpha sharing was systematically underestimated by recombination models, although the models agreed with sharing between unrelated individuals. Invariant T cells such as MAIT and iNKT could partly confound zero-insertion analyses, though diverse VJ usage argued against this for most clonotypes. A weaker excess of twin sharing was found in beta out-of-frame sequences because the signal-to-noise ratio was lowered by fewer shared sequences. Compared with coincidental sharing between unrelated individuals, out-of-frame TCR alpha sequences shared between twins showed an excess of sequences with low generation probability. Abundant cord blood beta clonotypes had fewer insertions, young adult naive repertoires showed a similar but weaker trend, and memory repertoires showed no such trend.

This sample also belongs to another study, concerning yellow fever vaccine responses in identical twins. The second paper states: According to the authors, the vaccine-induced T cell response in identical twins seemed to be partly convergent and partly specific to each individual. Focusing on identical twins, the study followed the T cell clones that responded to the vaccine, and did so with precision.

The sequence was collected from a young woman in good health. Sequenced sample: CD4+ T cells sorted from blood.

The CDR3 loop reads CSAPRRDIIPGANVLTF. The nucleotide sequence reads TGCAGTGCTCCGCGGCGGGACATCATCCCTGGGGCCAACGTCCTGACTTTC. The chain links TRBV20-1 with TRBJ2-6, with the D call tentatively TRBD1 or TRBD2, each fitting 6 bases. The germline V gene (reference sequence) sets CDR1 to DFQATT and CDR2 to SNEGSKA. At the junction V is shortened by 5 bases and J by 2 bases, with 19 bases in between. The CDR3 numbers 17 residues from cysteine through phenylalanine. Only the CDR3 DNA is retained, 51 bases long and in frame from the first base.